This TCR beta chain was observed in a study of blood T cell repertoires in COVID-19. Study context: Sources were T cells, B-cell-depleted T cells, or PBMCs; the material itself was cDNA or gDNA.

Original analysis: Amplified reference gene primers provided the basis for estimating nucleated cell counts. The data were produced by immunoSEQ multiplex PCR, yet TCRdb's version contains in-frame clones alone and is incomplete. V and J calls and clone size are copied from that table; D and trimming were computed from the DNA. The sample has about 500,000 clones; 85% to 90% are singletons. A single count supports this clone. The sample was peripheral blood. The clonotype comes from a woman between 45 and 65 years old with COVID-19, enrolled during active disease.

CDR3 bases: TGTGCCAGCAGTTATTCCGGGATTCCTGGCACAGATACGCAGTATTTT. It yields the protein CASSYSGIPGTDTQYF. V usage is TRBV6-5 and J usage is TRBJ2-3, with D perhaps matching TRBD2 (5 bases). V was shortened by 3 bases and J by 1 base, with 14 bases between the two germline ends. Germline assignment: CDR1 MNHEY and CDR2 SVGAGI. This CDR3 comprises 16 residues.